The clone carrying this T cell receptor (beta chain) was seen more than once but under ten times. Trimming removed 5 bases from V and 5 bases from J; junction bases left unmatched: 3. The CDR3 has 12 residues. Germline CDR1 GTSNPN, CDR2 SVGIG (reference sequence). The table came from immunoSEQ multiplex PCR; TCRdb's copy has only in-frame clones and leaves some out. The sample holds 100,000 to 120,000 clones, approximately 84% seen once. These data belong to a study of control samples from healthy donors and cancer patients. The source material was blood. The chain employs TRBV30 and TRBJ2-7, with 10 bases fitting TRBD2. This TCR came from a man aged 18 to 30 in good health. The CDR3 spells CAWELAGNEQYV. DNA of the CDR3: TGTGCCTGGGAACTAGCGGGGAACGAGCAGTACGTC.